The 27 T cell receptor beta chains in this list originate from one sample, sequenced in a study of T cell repertoires and Cas9 in healthy adults. The assay was immunoSEQ multiplex PCR, and TCRdb's table has in-frame clones only and misses some. The data contain around 20,000 clones, roughly nine tenths of them singletons. Sequencing used CD4+ effector T cells (CD127+, CD25-, CD137-, CD154-) from PBMCs; culture status not recorded. The receptors originated from a human donor in good health.

The V call is TRBV5-6, the J call TRBJ1-6; possibly TRBD1 for D (5 bases). Germline V CDR1 and CDR2: SGHDT, YYEEEE. V was cut by 6 bases and J by 7 bases, with 17 bases left in between. This CDR3 contains 15 residues. DNA of the CDR3: TGTGCCAGCAACCTGCAGGGAGTGAGGAATTCACCCCTCCACTTT. The encoded protein is CASNLQGVRNSPLHF.

This clone was seen once. The V gene is TRBV15, the J gene TRBJ2-3, with TRBD2 matching 12 bases. The CDR3 is 16 amino acids. Trimming at V came to 3 bases and at J to 2 bases, leaving 3 bases not matched to a gene. In germline, CDR1 is LNHNV, CDR2 YYDKDF (reference sequence). CDR3 in amino acids: CATSSWTSGVTDTQYF. As DNA, the CDR3 is TGTGCCACCAGCAGTTGGACTAGCGGGGTCACAGATACGCAGTATTTT. The entire variable domain, with the rest obtained from reference TRBV15 and TRBJ2-3, is as follows: DAMVIQNPRYQVTQFGKPVTLSCSQTLNHNVMYWYQQKSSQAPKLLFHYYDKDFNNEADTPDNFQSRRPNTSFCFLDIRSPGLGDTAMYLCATSSWTSGVTDTQYFGPGTRLTVL.

The rearrangement uses TRBV18 and TRBJ2-2, with D unresolved. The germline CDR1 and CDR2 sequences are KGHSH and LQKENI. V lost 0 bases, J lost 7 bases, and 6 bases lay in between. The CDR3 is 13 amino acids. Here the CDR3 DNA reads TGTGCCAGCTCACCACCGGCGATCGGGGAGCTGTTTTTT. It is translated as CASSPPAIGELFF. Full variable domain (missing parts from reference TRBV18 and TRBJ2-2): NAGVMQNPRHLVRRRGQEARLRCSPMKGHSHVYWYRQLPEEGLKFMVYLQKENIIDESGMPKERFSAEFPKEGPSILRIQQVVRGDSAAYFCASSPPAIGELFFGEGSRLTVL.

As DNA, the CDR3 is TGTGCCAGCAGTTTACGGTTTGGGAGCAATCAGCCCCAGCATTTT. As protein: CASSLRFGSNQPQHF. The chain employs TRBV27 and TRBJ1-5; no clear D. In germline, CDR1 is MNHEY, CDR2 SMNVEV (reference sequence). The CDR3 is made up of 15 amino acids. Trimming took 2 bases from V and 1 from J, leaving 9 bases between them.

The V and J genes are TRBV9 and TRBJ1-2; D is uncertain. This CDR3 spans 14 amino acids. Germline-derived CDR1 and CDR2 are SGDLS and YYNGEE. V lost 0 bases, J lost 4 bases, and 10 bases lay in between. The CDR3, as DNA: TGTGCCAGCAGCGTAGATTCGGCAACCTATGGCTACACCTTC. This codes for CASSVDSATYGYTF.

The chain joins TRBV15 to TRBJ1-5; maybe TRBD1 (5 bases). The germline V gene encodes CDR1 LNHNV and CDR2 YYDKDF (reference sequence). Between the trimmed V and J ends, which lost 1 base and 2 bases, there was a span of 12 bases. The CDR3 sequence is 16 residues long. CDR3 in amino acids: CATSRVGGAGNQPQHF. CDR3 sequence (DNA): TGTGCCACCAGCAGAGTAGGCGGGGCTGGCAATCAGCCCCAGCATTTT.

This clone was seen only a few times. The chain is built from TRBV6-1 and TRBJ2-7; D might be TRBD1 (6 bases). The length of the CDR3 is 13 residues. In germline, CDR1 is MNHNS, CDR2 SASEGT. Trimming took 3 bases from V and 6 from J, leaving 12 bases between them. The CDR3 sequence: CASSDRQGLEQYF. Written as DNA, the CDR3 is TGTGCCAGCAGTGACAGGCAGGGGCTCGAGCAGTACTTC.

The J gene is TRBJ1-5, the V gene TRBV5-1, with TRBD1 identical over 7 bases. The CDR3 has 14 residues. V gave up 4 bases and J gave up 3 bases; unmatched junction bases: 4. Germline assignment: CDR1 SGHRS and CDR2 YFSETQ. This CDR3 reads CASSEGQPNQPQHF. Here the CDR3 DNA reads TGCGCCAGCAGCGAGGGACAGCCCAATCAGCCCCAGCATTTT. The full variable domain, in which reference TRBV5-1 and TRBJ1-5 provide the parts outside the CDR3, is KAGVTQTPRYLIKTRGQQVTLSCSPISGHRSVSWYQQTPGQGLQFLFEYFSETQRNKGNFPGRFSGRQFSNSRSEMNVSTLELGDSALYLCASSEGQPNQPQHFGDGTRLSIL.

A few counts support this clone. The J gene is TRBJ1-6, the V gene TRBV5-1; no clear D. CDR3 size: 13 residues. The germline V gene has CDR1 SGHRS and CDR2 YFSETQ. V was cut by 5 bases and J by 13 bases, with 16 bases left in between. The CDR3 protein is CASRSDTIGPLHF. In DNA, the CDR3 is TGCGCCAGCAGATCCGACACTATCGGGCCCCTCCACTTT.

The V gene is TRBV10-3, the J gene TRBJ1-1, with a weak D call TRBD1 (5 bases). This CDR3 spans 13 amino acids. Germline V gene data show CDR1 as ENHRY and CDR2 as SYGVKD. The V and J ends lost 10 bases and 4 bases respectively, with 16 bases between them. The CDR3 here is CASTKGRGTEAFF. CDR3 in DNA: TGTGCCAGCACCAAGGGGAGGGGCACTGAAGCTTTCTTT.

The chain joins TRBV7-3 to TRBJ2-5; 14 bases align to TRBD2. Germline-derived CDR1 and CDR2 are SGHTA and FQGTGA. The CDR3 contains 15 residues. Germline trimming cut 4 bases from V and 3 bases from J; bases unmatched to any gene: 1. CDR3 region: CASSSGLAGEETQYF. CDR3 in DNA: TGTGCCAGCAGCTCGGGACTAGCGGGAGAAGAGACCCAGTACTTC.

The V gene is TRBV19, the J gene TRBJ1-4; D remains ambiguous. The CDR3 spans 14 residues. The germline gives CDR1 LNHDA, CDR2 SQIVND (reference sequence). Trimming shortened V by 1 base and J by 6 bases, and 9 bases separated the two germline ends. The CDR3 nucleotides read TGTGCCAGTAGTATAGGAGGGAGTTATGAAAAACTGTTTTTT. Amino acid sequence: CASSIGGSYEKLFF. Looking up the rest from reference TRBV19 and TRBJ1-4 gives the full variable domain: DGGITQSPKYLFRKEGQNVTLSCEQNLNHDAMYWYRQDPGQGLRLIYYSQIVNDFQKGDIAEGYSVSREKKESFPLTVTSAQKNPTAFYLCASSIGGSYEKLFFGSGTQLSVL.

The chain carries TRBV6-5 and TRBJ2-3; 11 positions agree with TRBD2. This CDR3 has 15 amino acids. Germline V CDR1 and CDR2: MNHEY, SVGAGI. The J segment lost 2 bases and the V segment lost 5 bases, leaving 3 bases of the junction unmatched. The chain's CDR3 is CASSVGLAATDTQYF. CDR3 in DNA: TGTGCCAGCAGTGTGGGACTAGCGGCCACAGATACGCAGTATTTT.

V is TRBV6-5 and J is TRBJ2-1; D unclear. Germline V lookup: CDR1 MNHEY, CDR2 SVGAGI. V was pared by 5 bases and J by 4 bases, with 9 bases between. The CDR3 has 13 amino acids. In DNA, the CDR3 is TGTGCCAGCAGTGGCACGCCTTACAATGAGCAGTTCTTC. Its protein is CASSGTPYNEQFF.

This chain's CDR3 is CASSQPGTGSYEQYF. CDR3 nucleotides: TGTGCCAGCAGCCAACCCGGGACGGGCTCCTACGAGCAGTACTTC. The chain links TRBV14 to TRBJ2-7, with D perhaps being TRBD1 or TRBD2 (5 bases each). Trimming cost V 2 bases and J 0 bases, with 11 bases left between them. CDR1 SGHDN and CDR2 FVKESK come from the germline V gene. The CDR3 totals 15 residues.

The CDR3 coding sequence is TGTGCCAGCAGCCCACTCAGCTCGGGACGAGGAATCGGCTACACCTTC. Amino acids: CASSPLSSGRGIGYTF. J is TRBJ1-2 and V is TRBV27; possible D gene TRBD1, 5 bases. The CDR3 extends over 16 amino acids. Germline loops: CDR1 MNHEY, CDR2 SMNVEV (reference sequence). V was clipped by 6 bases and J by 8 bases, with 25 bases between them.

The chain links TRBV18 to TRBJ1-2; no firm D call. CDR1 KGHSH and CDR2 LQKENI come from the germline V gene. Trimming removed 1 base from V and 8 bases from J, with 11 bases in between. The CDR3 has 13 amino acids. CDR3 coding DNA: TGTGCCAGCTCACCACGTGGCATTGAGGGCTACACCTTC. Its protein is CASSPRGIEGYTF. The full variable domain, its missing parts supplied by reference TRBV18 and TRBJ1-2, is NAGVMQNPRHLVRRRGQEARLRCSPMKGHSHVYWYRQLPEEGLKFMVYLQKENIIDESGMPKERFSAEFPKEGPSILRIQQVVRGDSAAYFCASSPRGIEGYTFGSGTRLTVV.

The chain recombines TRBV5-1 with TRBJ2-1, with TRBD1 as a possible D gene (6 bases). V was shortened by 0 bases and J by 12 bases, with 13 bases between the two germline ends. Looked up from germline, CDR1 is SGHRS and CDR2 is YFSETQ. The CDR3 is 13 amino acids. The CDR3 loop reads CASSLEARGGQFF. The CDR3 DNA follows: TGCGCCAGCAGCTTGGAAGCCAGAGGGGGGCAGTTCTTC.

The V gene is TRBV19, the J gene TRBJ2-7, with D possibly matching TRBD1 (6 bases). This CDR3 is 11 amino acids long. The germline V gene encodes CDR1 LNHDA and CDR2 SQIVND (reference sequence). V was trimmed by 9 bases and J by 3 bases, leaving 9 bases between them. CDR3 DNA sequence: TGTGCCAGCGGACAGCACTACGAGCAGTACTTC. Protein product: CASGQHYEQYF.

The chain is built from TRBV12-5 and TRBJ2-1; D not certain. The CDR3 extends over 10 amino acids. Looked up from germline, CDR1 is LGHNT and CDR2 is FRNRAP. V was cut by 4 bases and J by 9 bases, with 4 bases left in between. CDR3 residues: CASGSLEQFF. Here the CDR3 DNA reads TGTGCTAGTGGTTCCCTTGAGCAGTTCTTC.

This chain uses TRBV18 with TRBJ1-2; 8 nucleotides agree with TRBD1. The germline CDR1 and CDR2 sequences are KGHSH and LQKENI. J was trimmed by 8 bases and V by 3 bases; bases with no gene match: 8. This CDR3 region has 14 residues. The CDR3 region has the DNA TGTGCCAGCTCACCCGCGGACAGGGCAGGGGGCTACACCTTC. Encoded protein: CASSPADRAGGYTF.

This chain connects TRBV5-8 to TRBJ2-7; 8 bases match TRBD1. Germline values: CDR1 SGHTS, CDR2 YDEGEE. With V trimmed by 1 base and J by 1 base, 13 bases remained unmatched. The CDR3 loop spans 18 amino acids. The CDR3 is CASSLTSPGDRRSYEQYF. The CDR3 region has the DNA TGTGCCAGCAGCTTGACTTCTCCGGGGGACAGGAGATCCTACGAGCAGTACTTC.

This chain joins TRBV4-1 and TRBJ1-5; tentative D call: TRBD1 (5 bases). Germline V gene sequence: CDR1 MGHRA, CDR2 YSYEKL. The CDR3 totals 13 residues. Trimming cost V 4 bases and J 4 bases, with 8 bases left between them. The DNA of the CDR3 is TGCGCCAGCAGCCTTACAGGAAATCAGCCCCAGCATTTT. Translated, it gives CASSLTGNQPQHF.

The genes are TRBV5-4 and TRBJ2-7; the match to TRBD1 covers 8 bases. This CDR3 comprises 13 residues. Germline-derived CDR1 and CDR2 are SGHNT and YYREEE (reference sequence). Germline trimming cut 1 base from V and 5 bases from J; bases unmatched to any gene: 2. CDR3 sequence: CASSLTGGNEQYF. CDR3 in DNA: TGTGCCAGCAGCTTGACAGGGGGTAACGAGCAGTACTTC.

The chain links TRBV19 to TRBJ1-1; D remains unclear. This CDR3 contains 13 residues. The germline V gene encodes CDR1 LNHDA and CDR2 SQIVND (reference sequence). V lost 4 bases and J 0 bases, leaving 6 bases between the germline ends. CDR3 sequence (DNA): TGTGCCAGTAGTAGGACGTTGAACACTGAAGCTTTCTTT. It encodes CASSRTLNTEAFF.

In nucleotides, the CDR3 is TGTGCCAGCAGTAACGGCAAGACCCAGTACTTC. This codes for CASSNGKTQYF. The V and J genes are TRBV6-1 and TRBJ2-5, with D hard to call. There are 11 residues in the CDR3. Germline-derived CDR1 and CDR2 are MNHNS and SASEGT. Between the trimmed V and J ends, which lost 5 bases and 6 bases, there was a span of 7 bases.

In its sample, this clone was seen once. The V call is TRBV5-1, the J call TRBJ2-7; D is uncertain. The germline gives CDR1 SGHRS, CDR2 YFSETQ. V was pared by 0 bases and J by 3 bases, with 13 bases between. The CDR3 has 15 amino acids. This CDR3 reads CASSLDPGSDYEQYF. The CDR3 coding sequence is TGCGCCAGCAGCTTGGATCCCGGGTCAGACTACGAGCAGTACTTC.